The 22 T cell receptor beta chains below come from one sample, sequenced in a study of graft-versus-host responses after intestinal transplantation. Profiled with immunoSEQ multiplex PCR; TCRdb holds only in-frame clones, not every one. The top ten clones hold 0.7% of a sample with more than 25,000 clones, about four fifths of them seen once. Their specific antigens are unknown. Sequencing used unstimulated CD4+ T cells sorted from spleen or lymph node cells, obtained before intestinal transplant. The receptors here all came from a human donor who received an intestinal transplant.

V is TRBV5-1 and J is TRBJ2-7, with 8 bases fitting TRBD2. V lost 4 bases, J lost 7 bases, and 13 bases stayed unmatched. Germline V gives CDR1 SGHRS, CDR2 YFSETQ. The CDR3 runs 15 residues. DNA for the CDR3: TGCGCCAGCAGCCCTATCGAGCGGGGGCCTAGAGAGCAGTACTTC. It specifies CASSPIERGPREQYF.

As DNA, the CDR3 is TGTGCCAGCAGCTTAGGGGCTAACACAGATACGCAGTATTTT. Protein product: CASSLGANTDTQYF. The J gene is TRBJ2-3, the V gene TRBV7-9; D uncertain. From germline, CDR1 is SEHNR and CDR2 FQNEAQ (reference sequence). V lost 1 base and J 2 bases, leaving 7 bases between the germline ends. This CDR3 has 14 residues. The full variable domain, rest sourced from reference TRBV7-9 and TRBJ2-3, is DTGVSQNPRHKITKRGQNVTFRCDPISEHNRLYWYRQTLGQGPEFLTYFQNEAQLEKSRLLSDRFSAERPKGSFSTLEIQRTEQGDSAMYLCASSLGANTDTQYFGPGTRLTVL.

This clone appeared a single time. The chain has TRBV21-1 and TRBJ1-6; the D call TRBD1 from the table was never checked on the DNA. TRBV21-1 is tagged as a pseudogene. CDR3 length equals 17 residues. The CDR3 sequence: CASNTRDRPLRNSPLHF. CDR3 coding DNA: TGTGCCAGCAATACCCGGGACAGGCCTCTCAGGAATTCACCCCTCCACTTT.

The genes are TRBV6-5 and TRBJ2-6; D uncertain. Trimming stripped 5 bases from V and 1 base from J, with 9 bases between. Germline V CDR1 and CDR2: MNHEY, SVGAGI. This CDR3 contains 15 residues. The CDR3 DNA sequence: TGTGCCAGCAGTCCTGACTGGTCTGGGGCCAACGTCCTGACTTTC. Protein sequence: CASSPDWSGANVLTF.

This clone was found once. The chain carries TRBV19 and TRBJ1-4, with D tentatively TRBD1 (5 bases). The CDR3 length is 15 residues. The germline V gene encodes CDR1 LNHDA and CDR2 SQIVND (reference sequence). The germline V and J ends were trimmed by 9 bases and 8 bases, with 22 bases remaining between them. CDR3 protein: CASKGTAQGEEKLFF. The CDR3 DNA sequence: TGTGCCAGCAAAGGGACGGCCCAGGGAGAGGAAAAACTGTTTTTT.

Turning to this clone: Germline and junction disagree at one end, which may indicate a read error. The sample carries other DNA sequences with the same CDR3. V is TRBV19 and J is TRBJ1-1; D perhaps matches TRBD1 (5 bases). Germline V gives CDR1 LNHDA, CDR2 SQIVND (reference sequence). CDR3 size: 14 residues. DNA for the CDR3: TGTGCCAGTAGTACGTATCAGTGGGGCACTGAAGCCTTCTTT. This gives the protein CASSTYQWGTEAFF.

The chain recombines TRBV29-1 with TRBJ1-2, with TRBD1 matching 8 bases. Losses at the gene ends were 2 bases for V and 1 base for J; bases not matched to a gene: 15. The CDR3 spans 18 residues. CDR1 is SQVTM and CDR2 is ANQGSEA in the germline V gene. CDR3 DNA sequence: TGCAGCGTTGAACCAAGGGGGCCTGGACAGGGAGGTAACTATGGCTACACCTTC. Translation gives CSVEPRGPGQGGNYGYTF. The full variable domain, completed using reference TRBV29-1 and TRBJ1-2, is SAVISQKPSRDICQRGTSLTIQCQVDSQVTMMFWYRQQPGQSLTLIATANQGSEATYESGFVIDKFPISRPNLTFSTLTVSNMSPEDSSIYLCSVEPRGPGQGGNYGYTFGSGTRLTVV.

The CDR3 reads CASSSRTSGRFSYEQYF. CDR3 nucleotides: TGTGCCAGCAGCTCCCGGACTAGCGGGAGATTCTCCTACGAGCAGTACTTC. The V gene is TRBV11-1, the J gene TRBJ2-7, with TRBD2 identical over 13 bases. V shed 4 bases and J 0 bases; nucleotides not matched to a gene: 6. CDR3 length: 17 residues. CDR1 is SGHAT, CDR2 FQDESV, per germline (reference sequence).

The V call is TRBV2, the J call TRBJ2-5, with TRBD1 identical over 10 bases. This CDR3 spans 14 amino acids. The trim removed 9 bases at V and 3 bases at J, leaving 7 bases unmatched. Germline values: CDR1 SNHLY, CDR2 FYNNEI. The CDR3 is CARRTGQGKETQYF. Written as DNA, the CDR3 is TGTGCCAGGAGGACGGGACAGGGGAAAGAGACCCAGTACTTC.

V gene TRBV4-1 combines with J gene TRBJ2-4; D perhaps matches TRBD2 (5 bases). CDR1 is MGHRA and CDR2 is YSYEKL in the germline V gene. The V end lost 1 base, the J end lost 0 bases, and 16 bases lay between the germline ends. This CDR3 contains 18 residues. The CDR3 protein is CASSQGYRGSLAKNIQYF. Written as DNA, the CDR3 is TGCGCCAGCAGCCAAGGTTATCGCGGGTCCTTAGCCAAAAACATTCAGTACTTC.

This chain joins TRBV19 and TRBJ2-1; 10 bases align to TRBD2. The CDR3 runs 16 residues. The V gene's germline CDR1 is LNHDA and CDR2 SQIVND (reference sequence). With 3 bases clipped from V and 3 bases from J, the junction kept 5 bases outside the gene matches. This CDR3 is CASSMYLAGVYNEQFF. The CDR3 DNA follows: TGTGCCAGTAGTATGTATCTAGCGGGAGTCTACAATGAGCAGTTCTTC.

The DNA for the CDR3 is TGTGCCAGCAGTGTCGAGGGTGGCAATCAGCCCCAGCATTTT. It codes for CASSVEGGNQPQHF. V usage is TRBV2 and J usage is TRBJ1-5; D uncertain. Trimming stripped 4 bases from V and 2 bases from J, with 9 bases between. The CDR3 covers 14 residues. Germline CDR1 reads SNHLY; CDR2 reads FYNNEI.

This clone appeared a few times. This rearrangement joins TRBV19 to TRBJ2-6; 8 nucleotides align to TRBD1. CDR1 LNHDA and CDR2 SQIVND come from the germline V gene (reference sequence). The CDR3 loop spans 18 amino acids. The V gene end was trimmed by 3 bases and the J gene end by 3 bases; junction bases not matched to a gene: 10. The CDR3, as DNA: TGTGCCAGTAGTATGGATCGTCAGGGGGCACTTGGGGCCAACGTCCTGACTTTC. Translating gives CASSMDRQGALGANVLTF. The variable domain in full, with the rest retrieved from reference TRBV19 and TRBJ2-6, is DGGITQSPKYLFRKEGQNVTLSCEQNLNHDAMYWYRQDPGQGLRLIYYSQIVNDFQKGDIAEGYSVSREKKESFPLTVTSAQKNPTAFYLCASSMDRQGALGANVLTFGAGSRLTVL.

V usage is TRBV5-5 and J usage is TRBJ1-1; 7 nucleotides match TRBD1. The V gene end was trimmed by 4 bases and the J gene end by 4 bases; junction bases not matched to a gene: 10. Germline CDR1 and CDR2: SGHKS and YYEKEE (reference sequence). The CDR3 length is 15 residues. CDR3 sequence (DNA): TGTGCCAGCAGCAACCGACAGGGCCGGGGCACTGAAGCTTTCTTT. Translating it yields CASSNRQGRGTEAFF.

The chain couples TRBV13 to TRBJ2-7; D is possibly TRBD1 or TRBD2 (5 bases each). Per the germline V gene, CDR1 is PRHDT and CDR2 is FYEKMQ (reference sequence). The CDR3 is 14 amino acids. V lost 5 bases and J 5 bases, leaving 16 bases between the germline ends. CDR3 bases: TGTGCCAGCAGCCGAACTTGGGGGAGCAACGAGCAGTACTTC. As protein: CASSRTWGSNEQYF.

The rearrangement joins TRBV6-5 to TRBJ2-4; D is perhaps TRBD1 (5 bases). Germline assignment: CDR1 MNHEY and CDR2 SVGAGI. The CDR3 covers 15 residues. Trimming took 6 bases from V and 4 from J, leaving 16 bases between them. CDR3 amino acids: CASRYQGSQKNIQYF. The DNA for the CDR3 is TGTGCCAGCAGATACCAGGGTTCCCAAAAAAACATTCAGTACTTC.

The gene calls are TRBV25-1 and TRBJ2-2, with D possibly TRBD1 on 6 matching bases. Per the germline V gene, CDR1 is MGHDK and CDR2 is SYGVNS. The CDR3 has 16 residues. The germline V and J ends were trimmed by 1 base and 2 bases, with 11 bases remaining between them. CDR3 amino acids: CASSESRTVNTGELFF. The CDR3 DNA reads TGTGCCAGCAGTGAATCGAGGACAGTTAACACCGGGGAGCTGTTTTTT.

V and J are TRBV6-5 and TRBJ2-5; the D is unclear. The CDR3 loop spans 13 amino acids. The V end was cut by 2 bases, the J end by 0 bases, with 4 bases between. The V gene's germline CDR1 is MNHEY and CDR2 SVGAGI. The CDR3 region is CASSYIDQETQYF. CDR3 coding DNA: TGTGCCAGCAGTTACATCGACCAAGAGACCCAGTACTTC.

The CDR3 is CASSLARVGNQPQHF. Here the CDR3 DNA reads TGTGCCAGCAGCTTAGCGCGGGTGGGCAATCAGCCCCAGCATTTT. This chain joins TRBV7-8 and TRBJ1-5; D is ambiguous. The germline V and J ends were trimmed by 0 bases and 2 bases, with 8 bases remaining between them. The germline V gene has CDR1 SGHVS and CDR2 FQNEAQ. The CDR3 contains 15 residues.

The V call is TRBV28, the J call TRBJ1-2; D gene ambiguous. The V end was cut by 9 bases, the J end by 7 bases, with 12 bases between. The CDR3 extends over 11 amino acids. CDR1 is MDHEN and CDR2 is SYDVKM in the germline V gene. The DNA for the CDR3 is TGTGCCAGTCTCAGTCCCGTTGGCTACACCTTC. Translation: CASLSPVGYTF.

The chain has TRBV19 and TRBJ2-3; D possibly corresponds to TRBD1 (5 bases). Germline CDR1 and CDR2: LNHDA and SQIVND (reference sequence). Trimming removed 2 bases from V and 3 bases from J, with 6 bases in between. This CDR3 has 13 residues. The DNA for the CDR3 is TGTGCCAGTAGTATACAGGGAACAGATACGCAGTATTTT. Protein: CASSIQGTDTQYF.

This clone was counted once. The CDR3 is CASSLFGANVLTF. The DNA of the CDR3 is TGCGCCAGCAGCCTTTTTGGGGCCAACGTCCTGACTTTC. The chain uses TRBV5-1 and TRBJ2-6; no clear D. V dropped 4 bases and J dropped 3 bases, with 5 bases sitting between them. Germline CDR1 and CDR2: SGHRS and YFSETQ. The CDR3 consists of 13 residues.